The 22 T cell receptor beta chains reported below all come from one sample, sequenced in a study of shared clonotypes between healthy human individuals. CD45RO-negative, CCR7-positively selected cells formed the naive CD8 fraction, excluding terminally differentiated effector memory CD45RA+ cells. The assay was immunoSEQ multiplex PCR, and TCRdb's table has in-frame clones only and misses some. The sample includes roughly 2,000,000 clones, 80% to 95% of them seen just once. Sequenced material: naive CD8+ T cells from PBMCs. The receptors were gathered from a man aged 18 to 29 in good health. Some clones in this sample may be carry-over from other donors' samples.

The chain is built from TRBV6-1 and TRBJ2-7; D unclear. The CDR3 loop spans 13 amino acids. V lost 6 bases to trimming and J lost 1 base, with 10 bases between them. Germline V gives CDR1 MNHNS, CDR2 SASEGT. This CDR3 is CASSWIRSYEQYF. In DNA form, the CDR3 reads TGTGCCAGCAGCTGGATACGGTCCTACGAGCAGTACTTC.

The genes are TRBV5-1 and TRBJ1-1; TRBD1 might be the D (5 bases). Trimming took 2 bases from V and 2 from J, leaving 13 bases between them. Germline-derived CDR1 and CDR2 are SGHRS and YFSETQ. The CDR3 has 15 residues. The CDR3 sequence: CASSFDSPINTEAFF. The DNA for the CDR3 is TGCGCCAGCAGCTTTGACAGCCCGATAAACACTGAAGCTTTCTTT. Drawing the rest from reference TRBV5-1 and TRBJ1-1, the complete variable domain is KAGVTQTPRYLIKTRGQQVTLSCSPISGHRSVSWYQQTPGQGLQFLFEYFSETQRNKGNFPGRFSGRQFSNSRSEMNVSTLELGDSALYLCASSFDSPINTEAFFGQGTRLTVV.

The rearrangement uses TRBV7-8 and TRBJ2-5; 10 bases are shared with TRBD2. Trimming took 4 bases from V and 4 from J; bases not matched to a gene: 6. CDR1 SGHVS and CDR2 FQNEAQ come from the germline V gene. The CDR3 contains 15 residues. CDR3 coding DNA: TGTGCCAGCAGCTGGCTAGCGGGAGTAGCAGAGACCCAGTACTTC. It yields the protein CASSWLAGVAETQYF.

V gene TRBV27 combines with J gene TRBJ2-7, with 8 bases aligning to TRBD2. The CDR3 has 14 amino acids. The V gene's germline CDR1 is MNHEY and CDR2 SMNVEV (reference sequence). Trimming cost V 5 bases and J 4 bases; bases outside gene matches: 7. This CDR3 reads CASSPRGGKYEQYF. The CDR3 DNA reads TGTGCCAGCAGTCCACGGGGGGGGAAGTACGAGCAGTACTTC.

The V gene is TRBV28, the J gene TRBJ2-3; 11 nucleotides match TRBD2. The CDR3 extends over 15 amino acids. Germline V gene data show CDR1 as MDHEN and CDR2 as SYDVKM. The ends lost 4 bases at V and 3 bases at J; junction bases unmatched: 3. For the CDR3, the DNA is TGTGCCAGCAGTTCATGGACTAGCGGGACAGATACGCAGTATTTT. Translation: CASSSWTSGTDTQYF.

The chain combines TRBV7-2 with TRBJ2-2, with TRBD2 as a possible D gene (6 bases). Per germline, CDR1 SGHTA and CDR2 FQGNSA. Between the trimmed V and J ends, which lost 2 bases and 5 bases, there was a span of 12 bases. The CDR3 is 15 residues long. Here the CDR3 reads CASSLTGVWTGELFF. For the CDR3, the DNA is TGTGCCAGCAGCTTAACGGGAGTATGGACCGGGGAGCTGTTTTTT.

V usage is TRBV15 and J usage is TRBJ2-5, with D tentatively TRBD2 (5 bases). Germline CDR1 is LNHNV and CDR2 is YYDKDF (reference sequence). V was trimmed by 5 bases and J by 5 bases, leaving 18 bases between them. The CDR3 has 15 residues. The CDR3 here is CATSPPSPLGETQYF. DNA for the CDR3: TGTGCCACCAGCCCTCCTAGCCCCTTGGGCGAGACCCAGTACTTC.

The V call is TRBV5-6, the J call TRBJ2-1, with 11 bases that match TRBD1. This CDR3 is built from 14 residues. With 4 bases clipped from V and 8 bases from J, the junction kept 5 bases outside the gene matches. The germline V gene encodes CDR1 SGHDT and CDR2 YYEEEE. Written as DNA, the CDR3 is TGTGCCAGCAGCGTAGGGACAGGGGGAGATGAGCAGTTCTTC. Protein: CASSVGTGGDEQFF.

The chain joins TRBV11-2 to TRBJ2-3; the D gene could be TRBD1 or TRBD2 (6 bases each). Germline-derived CDR1 and CDR2 are SGHAT and FQNNGV. CDR3 length equals 16 residues. V lost 2 bases and J lost 5, with 17 bases in between. CDR3 sequence: CASSLRGPGAKDTQYF. The DNA for the CDR3 is TGTGCCAGCAGCTTAAGAGGTCCGGGGGCGAAAGATACGCAGTATTTT.

The chain uses TRBV10-3 and TRBJ1-2, with 7 bases matching TRBD1. V gave up 10 bases and J gave up 2 bases; unmatched junction bases: 4. This CDR3 comprises 12 residues. Germline-derived CDR1 and CDR2 are ENHRY and SYGVKD. DNA for the CDR3: TGTGCCACCTTACAGGGGAACTATGGCTACACCTTC. Its translation is CATLQGNYGYTF.

This chain links TRBV5-1 with TRBJ2-5, with D unresolved. This CDR3 is 15 amino acids long. V was clipped by 4 bases and J by 5 bases, with 18 bases between them. The germline gives CDR1 SGHRS, CDR2 YFSETQ. CDR3 nucleotides: TGCGCCAGCAGCCTATTAAACCTCAAGGGCGAGACCCAGTACTTC. It translates to CASSLLNLKGETQYF.

J is TRBJ2-4 and V is TRBV6-6; the D gene is possibly TRBD2 (6 bases). Germline assignment: CDR1 MNHNY and CDR2 SVGAGI (reference sequence). V was clipped by 6 bases and J by 6 bases, with 18 bases between them. The length of the CDR3 is 15 residues. The CDR3 is CASSPFGTQRNIQYF. In DNA form, the CDR3 reads TGTGCCAGCAGCCCATTCGGGACTCAGCGAAACATTCAGTACTTC.

The chain uses TRBV2 and TRBJ2-7; D possibly matches TRBD1 or TRBD2 (6 bases each). Deletions cut 6 bases from V and 3 bases from J, with 9 bases between. CDR1 and CDR2 from the germline V gene are SNHLY and FYNNEI. This CDR3 spans 12 amino acids. CDR3 DNA sequence: TGTGCCAGCAGCGGGGGCCTCTACGAGCAGTACTTC. This translates into CASSGGLYEQYF.

With regard to this clone: The sample carries other DNA sequences with the same CDR3. The V call is TRBV29-1, the J call TRBJ2-1, with D maybe TRBD2 (6 bases). This CDR3 is built from 13 residues. Germline CDR1 reads SQVTM; CDR2 reads ANQGSEA. The germline V and J ends were trimmed by 6 bases and 1 base, with 10 bases remaining between them. CDR3 coding DNA: TGCAGCGTCCTCGGGGGTTCCTACAATGAGCAGTTCTTC. Translating it yields CSVLGGSYNEQFF.

The chain links TRBV9 to TRBJ2-7; D is possibly TRBD1 (6 bases). Germline CDR1 and CDR2: SGDLS and YYNGEE. V lost 4 bases to trimming and J lost 2 bases, with 13 bases between them. This CDR3 is built from 14 residues. In DNA, the CDR3 is TGTGCCAGCAGCTTCCGGGACAAAACCTACGAGCAGTACTTC. As protein: CASSFRDKTYEQYF.

This chain connects TRBV28 to TRBJ1-2, with D hard to call. Germline values: CDR1 MDHEN, CDR2 SYDVKM. This CDR3 is built from 12 residues. The germline V and J ends were trimmed by 11 bases and 2 bases, with 12 bases remaining between them. As DNA, the CDR3 is TGTGCCTCTCGGATGAAAAACTATGGCTACACCTTC. Protein product: CASRMKNYGYTF.

V is TRBV18 and J is TRBJ1-2, with 8 nucleotides matching TRBD1. J gave up 8 bases and V 3 bases, and 14 bases lay outside the gene matches. Germline V lookup: CDR1 KGHSH, CDR2 LQKENI. The CDR3 is 16 residues long. The CDR3 nucleotides are TGTGCCAGCTCACCCTCCGGGACAGGCCGCCCGGAGGGCTACACCTTC. Encoded protein: CASSPSGTGRPEGYTF.

This chain uses TRBV6-5 with TRBJ1-1; D remains ambiguous. The germline V gene has CDR1 MNHEY and CDR2 SVGAGI. V was shortened by 0 bases and J by 5 bases, with 16 bases between the two germline ends. CDR3 length equals 16 residues. CDR3 DNA sequence: TGTGCCAGCAGTTACTCGAAGGCAGAGTTGTGGACTGAAGCTTTCTTT. Residues: CASSYSKAELWTEAFF.

The gene calls are TRBV7-9 and TRBJ2-3; 10 bases line up with TRBD2. Unmatched junction bases numbered 10, after V lost 1 base and J lost 3 bases. Germline-derived CDR1 and CDR2 are SEHNR and FQNEAQ (reference sequence). The CDR3 consists of 18 residues. For the CDR3, the DNA is TGTGCCAGCAGCTTAGAAGCGGGAGGGCCACGGGGGACAGATACGCAGTATTTT. This translates into CASSLEAGGPRGTDTQYF.

The genes are TRBV9 and TRBJ2-3, with D possibly matching TRBD1 (5 bases). Germline V gene lookup returns CDR1 SGDLS and CDR2 YYNGEE. This CDR3 spans 17 amino acids. Trimming shortened V by 4 bases and J by 0 bases, and 18 bases separated the two germline ends. CDR3 residues: CASSPGPGSSSTDTQYF. The CDR3 DNA reads as TGTGCCAGCAGCCCCGGCCCAGGGTCATCTAGCACAGATACGCAGTATTTT. Supplemented by reference TRBV9 and TRBJ2-3, the full variable domain reads DSGVTQTPKHLITATGQRVTLRCSPRSGDLSVYWYQQSLDQGLQFLIQYYNGEERAKGNILERFSAQQFPDLHSELNLSSLELGDSALYFCASSPGPGSSSTDTQYFGPGTRLTVL.

V is TRBV2 and J is TRBJ2-5; a weak D match, TRBD1 (5 bases). The CDR3 extends over 14 amino acids. Trimming stripped 7 bases from V and 4 bases from J, with 16 bases between. The germline CDR1 and CDR2 sequences are SNHLY and FYNNEI. The CDR3, as DNA: TGTGCCAGCAAAGGGTCAGGGTTCATAGAGACCCAGTACTTC. This gives the protein CASKGSGFIETQYF.

The gene calls are TRBV7-9 and TRBJ2-5; 11 positions match TRBD2. The CDR3 runs to 15 residues. Germline V gene data show CDR1 as SEHNR and CDR2 as FQNEAQ (reference sequence). V lost 3 bases, J lost 4 bases, and 4 bases stayed unmatched. CDR3 sequence reads: CASSFTSGRTETQYF. In DNA form, the CDR3 reads TGTGCCAGCAGCTTTACTAGCGGGAGAACAGAGACCCAGTACTTC.